This T cell receptor beta chain comes out of a study of blood T cell repertoires in COVID-19. Study information: The United States, Italy and Spain were the sources of the acute and convalescent COVID-19 samples. PBMCs, B-cell-depleted T cells, or T cells provided the cDNA or gDNA that made up the material.

Under the authors' procedure: Amplifying reference gene primers gave estimates of nucleated cell counts. Only in-frame clones appear in the TCRdb table, and some are missing; sequencing was by immunoSEQ multiplex PCR. V, J and clone size derive from that table, while D and trimming were established from the DNA sequence. The sample holds about 200,000 clones, 85% to 90% seen once. The TCR originated in a man in his 60s who had recovered from COVID-19. What was sequenced was peripheral blood.

In DNA form, the CDR3 reads TGCAGCGTGCGCTTGGGGGGTGAAAAACTGTTTTTT. Encoded protein: CSVRLGGEKLFF. The chain joins TRBV29-1 to TRBJ1-4; the D gene is possibly TRBD1 (5 bases). Germline V gene sequence: CDR1 SQVTM, CDR2 ANQGSEA. Trimming pared 6 bases from V and 7 bases from J, leaving 12 bases between. The CDR3 has 12 amino acids.